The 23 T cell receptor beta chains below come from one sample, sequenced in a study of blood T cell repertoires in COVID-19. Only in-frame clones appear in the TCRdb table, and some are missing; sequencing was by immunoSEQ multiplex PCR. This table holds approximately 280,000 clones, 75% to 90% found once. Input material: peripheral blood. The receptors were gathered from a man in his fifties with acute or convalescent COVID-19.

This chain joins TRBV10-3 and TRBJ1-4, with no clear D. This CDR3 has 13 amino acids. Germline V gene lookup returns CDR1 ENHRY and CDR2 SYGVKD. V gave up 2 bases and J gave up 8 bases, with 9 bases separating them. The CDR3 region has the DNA TGTGCCATCAGTGAGAAAACAGTAGAAAAACTGTTTTTT. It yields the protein CAISEKTVEKLFF.

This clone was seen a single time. The CDR3 DNA is TGTGCCTGGAGTGTCGGGCAGGGGGCTAATCAGCCCCAGCATTTT. Protein sequence: CAWSVGQGANQPQHF. The chain couples TRBV30 to TRBJ1-5; 8 positions agree with TRBD1. The CDR3 has 15 amino acids. Germline CDR1 GTSNPN, CDR2 SVGIG (reference sequence). Losses at the gene ends were 0 bases for V and 4 bases for J; bases not matched to a gene: 5.

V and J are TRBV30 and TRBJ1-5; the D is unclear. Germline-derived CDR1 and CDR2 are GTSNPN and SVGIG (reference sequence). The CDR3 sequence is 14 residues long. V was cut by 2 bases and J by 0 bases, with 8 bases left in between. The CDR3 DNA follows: TGTGCCTGGAGTAAAGACACTAGCAATCAGCCCCAGCATTTT. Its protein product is CAWSKDTSNQPQHF.

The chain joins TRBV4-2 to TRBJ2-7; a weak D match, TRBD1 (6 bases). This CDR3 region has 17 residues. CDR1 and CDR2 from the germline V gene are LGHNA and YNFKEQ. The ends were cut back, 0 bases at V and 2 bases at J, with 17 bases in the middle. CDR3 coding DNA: TGTGCCAGCAGCCAAGATCGGGCAGGACAGAGAGCCTACGAGCAGTACTTC. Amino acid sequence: CASSQDRAGQRAYEQYF.

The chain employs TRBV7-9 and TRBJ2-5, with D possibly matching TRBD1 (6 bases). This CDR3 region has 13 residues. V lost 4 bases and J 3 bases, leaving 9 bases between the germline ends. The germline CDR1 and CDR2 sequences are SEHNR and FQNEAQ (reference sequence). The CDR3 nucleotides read TGTGCCAGCAGCTCCAGGACAGAAGAGACCCAGTACTTC. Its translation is CASSSRTEETQYF.

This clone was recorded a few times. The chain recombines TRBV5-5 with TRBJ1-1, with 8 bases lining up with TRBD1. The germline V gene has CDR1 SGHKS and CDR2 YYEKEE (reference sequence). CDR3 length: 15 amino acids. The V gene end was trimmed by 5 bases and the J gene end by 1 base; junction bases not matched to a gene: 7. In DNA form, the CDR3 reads TGTGCCAGCAGTGTCCTCGGGACAGGGAACACTGAAGCTTTCTTT. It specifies CASSVLGTGNTEAFF.

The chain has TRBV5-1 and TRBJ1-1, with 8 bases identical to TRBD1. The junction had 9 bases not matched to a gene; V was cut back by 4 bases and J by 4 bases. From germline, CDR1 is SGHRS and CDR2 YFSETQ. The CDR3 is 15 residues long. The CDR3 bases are TGCGCCAGCAGCCCAGGGGGTGACAGGGGCACTGAAGCTTTCTTT. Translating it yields CASSPGGDRGTEAFF.

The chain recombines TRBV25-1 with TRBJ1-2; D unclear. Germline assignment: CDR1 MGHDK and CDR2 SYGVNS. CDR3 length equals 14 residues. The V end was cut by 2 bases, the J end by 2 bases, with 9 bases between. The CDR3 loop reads CASSEGGSNYGYTF. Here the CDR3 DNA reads TGTGCCAGCAGTGAAGGAGGGTCAAACTATGGCTACACCTTC.

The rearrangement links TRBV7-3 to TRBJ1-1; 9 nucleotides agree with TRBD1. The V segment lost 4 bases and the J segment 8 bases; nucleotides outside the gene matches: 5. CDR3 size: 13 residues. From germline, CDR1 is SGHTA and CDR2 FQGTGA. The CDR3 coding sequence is TGTGCCAGCAGCTCTCCCGGGACAGGGGAAGCTTTCTTT. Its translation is CASSSPGTGEAFF.

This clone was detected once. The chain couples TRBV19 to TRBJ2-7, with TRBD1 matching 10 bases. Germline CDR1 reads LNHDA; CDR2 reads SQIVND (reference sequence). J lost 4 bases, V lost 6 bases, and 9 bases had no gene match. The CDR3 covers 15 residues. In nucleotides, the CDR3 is TGTGCCAGTAGGGCCCAGGGGACAGGGGCATACGAGCAGTACTTC. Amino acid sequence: CASRAQGTGAYEQYF.

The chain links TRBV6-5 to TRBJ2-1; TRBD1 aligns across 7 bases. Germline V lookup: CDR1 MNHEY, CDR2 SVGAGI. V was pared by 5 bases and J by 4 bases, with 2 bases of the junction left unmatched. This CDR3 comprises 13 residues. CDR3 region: CASSLGQYNEQFF. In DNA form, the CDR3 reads TGTGCCAGCAGTCTGGGACAGTACAATGAGCAGTTCTTC.

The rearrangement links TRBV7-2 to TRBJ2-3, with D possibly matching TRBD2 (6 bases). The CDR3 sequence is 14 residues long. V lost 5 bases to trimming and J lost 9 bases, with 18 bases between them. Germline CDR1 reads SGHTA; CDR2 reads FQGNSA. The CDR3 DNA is TGTGCCAGCAGCCGTGGGGACTCCGTTGGGACGCAGTATTTT. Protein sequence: CASSRGDSVGTQYF.

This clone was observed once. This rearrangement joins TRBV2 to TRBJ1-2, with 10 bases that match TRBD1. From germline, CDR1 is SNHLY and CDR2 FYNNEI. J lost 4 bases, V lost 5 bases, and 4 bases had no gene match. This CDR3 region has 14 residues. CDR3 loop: CASSRDRGVYGYTF. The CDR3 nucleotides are TGTGCCAGCAGTCGGGACAGGGGCGTCTATGGCTACACCTTC.

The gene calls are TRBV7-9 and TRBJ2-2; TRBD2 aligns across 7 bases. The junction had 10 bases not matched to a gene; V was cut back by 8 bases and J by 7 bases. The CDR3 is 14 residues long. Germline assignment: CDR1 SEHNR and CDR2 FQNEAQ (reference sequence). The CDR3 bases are TGTGCCAGCGAACAGCGGGGTGGGGACGGGGAGCTGTTTTTT. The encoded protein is CASEQRGGDGELFF.

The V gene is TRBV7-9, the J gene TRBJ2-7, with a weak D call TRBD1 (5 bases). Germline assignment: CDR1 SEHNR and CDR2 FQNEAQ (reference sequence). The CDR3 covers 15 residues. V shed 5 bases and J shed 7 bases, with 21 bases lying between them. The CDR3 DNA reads TGTGCCAGCAGCACGTGGACACTCCCCGACTGGGAGCAGTACTTC. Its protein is CASSTWTLPDWEQYF.

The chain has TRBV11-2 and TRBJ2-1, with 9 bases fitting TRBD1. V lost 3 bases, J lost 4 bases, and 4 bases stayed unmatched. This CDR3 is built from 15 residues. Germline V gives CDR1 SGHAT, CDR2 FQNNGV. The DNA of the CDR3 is TGTGCCAGCAGCTTCCGGGACAGGGATTACAATGAGCAGTTCTTC. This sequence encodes CASSFRDRDYNEQFF.

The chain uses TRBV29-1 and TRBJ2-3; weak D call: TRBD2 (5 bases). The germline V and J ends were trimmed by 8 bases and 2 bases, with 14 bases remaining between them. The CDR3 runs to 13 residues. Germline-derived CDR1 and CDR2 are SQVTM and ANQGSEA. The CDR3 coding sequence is TGCAGCCTTAGGGAGCCTTCCACAGATACGCAGTATTTT. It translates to CSLREPSTDTQYF.

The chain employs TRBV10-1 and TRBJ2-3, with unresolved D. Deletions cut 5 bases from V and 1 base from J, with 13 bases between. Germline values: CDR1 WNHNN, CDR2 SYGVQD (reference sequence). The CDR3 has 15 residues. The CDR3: CASSPGVLGTDTQYF. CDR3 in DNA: TGCGCCAGCAGTCCAGGCGTCCTGGGCACAGATACGCAGTATTTT.

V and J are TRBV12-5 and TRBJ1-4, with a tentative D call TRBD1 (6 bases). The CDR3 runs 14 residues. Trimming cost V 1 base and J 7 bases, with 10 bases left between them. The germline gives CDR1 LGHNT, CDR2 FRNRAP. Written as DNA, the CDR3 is TGTGCTAGTGGTTTGGAGGGCAGGGGTGAAAAACTGTTTTTT. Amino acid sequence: CASGLEGRGEKLFF.

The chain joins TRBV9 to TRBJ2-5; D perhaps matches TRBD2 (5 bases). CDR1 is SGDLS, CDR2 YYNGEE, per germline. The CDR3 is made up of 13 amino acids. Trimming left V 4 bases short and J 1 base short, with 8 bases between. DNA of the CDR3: TGTGCCAGCAGCCCCCGGGGCCAAGAGACCCAGTACTTC. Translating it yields CASSPRGQETQYF.

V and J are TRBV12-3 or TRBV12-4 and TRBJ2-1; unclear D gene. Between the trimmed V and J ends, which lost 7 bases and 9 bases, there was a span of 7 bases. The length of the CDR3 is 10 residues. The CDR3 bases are TGTGCCAGCACCCTCGGTGAGCAGTTCTTC. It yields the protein CASTLGEQFF.

The CDR3: CASSSHSGGGTDTQYF. CDR3 DNA sequence: TGTGCCAGCAGCTCCCATAGCGGGGGGGGCACAGATACGCAGTATTTT. This sequence joins TRBV7-2 and TRBJ2-3; 11 bases fit TRBD2. Germline V lookup: CDR1 SGHTA, CDR2 FQGNSA. This CDR3 has 16 amino acids. With V trimmed by 4 bases and J by 1 base, 4 bases remained unmatched.

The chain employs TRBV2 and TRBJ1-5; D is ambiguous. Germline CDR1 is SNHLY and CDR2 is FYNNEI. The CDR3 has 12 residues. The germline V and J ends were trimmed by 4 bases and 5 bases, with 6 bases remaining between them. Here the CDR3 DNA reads TGTGCCAGCAGTGGTCCAGATCAGCCCCAGCATTTT. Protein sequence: CASSGPDQPQHF.